One sample yielded the 15 T cell receptor beta chains listed below, sequenced in a study of response to subunit inactivated influenza vaccine. TCRdb used MiXCR to reprocess the RT-PCR reads, holding one entry per CDR3 protein. The table lists about 650,000 distinct CDR3 sequences, around 15% of them singletons, with 7.5% to 8% in the top ten. The input for sequencing was PBMCs from blood, taken around two weeks before vaccination. These receptors originate from a man between 50 and 59 years old who received an inactivated influenza vaccine.

This clonotype was observed at least ten times. V usage is TRBV28 and J usage is TRBJ2-5; 8 nucleotides agree with TRBD2. CDR1 is MDHEN and CDR2 is SYDVKM in the germline V gene. J was trimmed by 1 base and V by 8 bases; bases with no gene match: 12. The CDR3 length is 16 residues. The CDR3 DNA reads as TGTGCCAGCGAAGGCCCCCCGGGGGGGCTCCAAGAGACCCAGTACTTC. Its protein is CASEGPPGGLQETQYF.

Comments on this clonotype: A much bigger clone sits one base away, suggesting this may be a read error. The chain has TRBV10-3 and TRBJ1-5; TRBD1 is a possible D gene (5 bases). CDR3 size: 15 residues. From germline, CDR1 is ENHRY and CDR2 SYGVKD. V was shortened by 8 bases and J by 0 bases, with 14 bases between the two germline ends. In DNA form, the CDR3 reads TGTGCCATCGGACCCGACAGCTATAGCAATCAGCCCCAGCATTTT. This sequence encodes CAIGPDSYSNQPQHF.

This clonotype was observed many times. This chain joins TRBV10-3 and TRBJ2-3; 16 bases map to TRBD2. CDR3 length equals 17 residues. The ends lost 5 bases at V and 5 bases at J; junction bases unmatched: 7. Looked up from germline, CDR1 is ENHRY and CDR2 is SYGVKD. The CDR3 loop reads CAISRGLAGGPGDTQYF. The CDR3, as DNA: TGTGCCATCAGTAGGGGACTAGCGGGGGGGCCCGGAGATACGCAGTATTTT.

This clonotype was detected ten times or more. CDR3 sequence reads: CASSWTGRLNTEAFF. In DNA form, the CDR3 reads TGTGCCAGCAGCTGGACCGGGAGGTTAAACACTGAAGCTTTCTTT. The rearrangement uses TRBV5-6 and TRBJ1-1; D ambiguous. The CDR3 extends over 15 amino acids. V was trimmed by 3 bases and J by 2 bases, leaving 14 bases between them. Germline V gene lookup returns CDR1 SGHDT and CDR2 YYEEEE. The full variable domain, its missing parts supplied by reference TRBV5-6 and TRBJ1-1, is DAGVTQSPTHLIKTRGQQVTLRCSPKSGHDTVSWYQQALGQGPQFIFQYYEEEERQRGNFPDRFSGHQFPNYSSELNVNALLLGDSALYLCASSWTGRLNTEAFFGQGTRLTVV.

The V call is TRBV11-2, the J call TRBJ2-2; D might be TRBD2 (5 bases). CDR3 length equals 14 residues. The germline V and J ends were trimmed by 1 base and 6 bases, with 9 bases remaining between them. Per the germline V gene, CDR1 is SGHAT and CDR2 is FQNNGV. CDR3 sequence (DNA): TGTGCCAGCAGCTTAGGATTCGGGGCCGGGGAGCTGTTTTTT. Its protein is CASSLGFGAGELFF.

Only a few counts were recorded for this clonotype. The genes are TRBV12-3 or TRBV12-4 and TRBJ2-7, with D tentatively TRBD1 or TRBD2 (5 bases each). V lost 5 bases and J 1 base, leaving 15 bases between the germline ends. The CDR3 is made up of 15 amino acids. The CDR3, as DNA: TGTGCCAGCAGTACCGGGACGCCCCGGTCCTACGAGCAGTACTTC. This gives the protein CASSTGTPRSYEQYF.

The chain joins TRBV28 to TRBJ2-1; 14 bases align to TRBD2. Germline V gene data show CDR1 as MDHEN and CDR2 as SYDVKM. The CDR3 length is 16 residues. Germline trimming cut 3 bases from V and 9 bases from J; bases unmatched to any gene: 7. CDR3 protein: CASSLDGTSGSLEQFF. The CDR3 DNA reads TGTGCCAGCAGTTTGGACGGGACTAGCGGGAGTCTTGAGCAGTTCTTC.

This clonotype was observed many times. This chain joins TRBV12-3 or TRBV12-4 and TRBJ1-1; weak D call: TRBD1 (5 bases). The CDR3 has 14 residues. Trimming cost V 6 bases and J 0 bases, with 11 bases left between them. The CDR3 DNA sequence: TGTGCCAGCAGCTCCGGGACGGTGAACACTGAAGCTTTCTTT. This translates into CASSSGTVNTEAFF.

V is TRBV21-1 and J is TRBJ1-5. TRBV21-1 is termed a pseudogene. The CDR3 loop spans 17 amino acids. The CDR3 loop is CASSKEGPRPSNQPQHF. CDR3 DNA: TGTGCCAGCAGCAAAGAGGGACCTAGACCTAGCAATCAGCCCCAGCATTTT.

The J gene is TRBJ2-7, the V gene TRBV5-1; unclear D gene. Germline V gene lookup returns CDR1 SGHRS and CDR2 YFSETQ. V lost 4 bases, J lost 2 bases, and 16 bases lay in between. The CDR3 is made up of 15 amino acids. CDR3 sequence: CASSLRVEEAYEQYF. The CDR3 DNA reads as TGCGCCAGCAGCCTCCGGGTCGAGGAAGCCTACGAGCAGTACTTC.

This clonotype was observed a handful of times. This chain connects TRBV20-1 to TRBJ2-1; TRBD2 matches at 7 bases. Germline V lookup: CDR1 DFQATT, CDR2 SNEGSKA (reference sequence). Trimming cost V 1 base and J 11 bases; bases outside gene matches: 8. This CDR3 spans 13 amino acids. The CDR3, as DNA: TGCAGTGCTAGAGTTAGTGGACTAGACAAGCAGTTCTTC. Translation: CSARVSGLDKQFF.

The sample holds a few counts of this clonotype. V usage is TRBV5-1 and J usage is TRBJ2-3, with TRBD2 identical over 13 bases. The CDR3 spans 17 residues. Unmatched junction bases numbered 7, after V lost 4 bases and J lost 2 bases. Germline loops: CDR1 SGHRS, CDR2 YFSETQ. The chain's CDR3 is CASSRTSGGPNTDTQYF. Written as DNA, the CDR3 is TGCGCCAGCAGCCGGACTAGCGGGGGCCCTAACACAGATACGCAGTATTTT.

This clonotype was observed a handful of times. The CDR3 spells CASISFNYEQYF. The CDR3 region has the DNA TGTGCCAGCATCAGTTTCAACTACGAGCAGTACTTC. The genes are TRBV2 and TRBJ2-7; D is uncertain. The CDR3 totals 12 residues. Germline V gives CDR1 SNHLY, CDR2 FYNNEI. V lost 7 bases and J 3 bases, leaving 10 bases between the germline ends.

The J gene is TRBJ2-7, the V gene TRBV5-1; D uncertain. V was cut by 5 bases and J by 4 bases, with 13 bases left in between. CDR1 is SGHRS and CDR2 is YFSETQ in the germline V gene. There are 13 residues in the CDR3. CDR3 sequence: CASSEYSRYEQYF. CDR3 coding DNA: TGCGCCAGCAGTGAGTACAGCCGGTACGAGCAGTACTTC.

With regard to this clonotype: A single base separates this from a much larger clone, so it may be a read error. The chain has TRBV6-2 or TRBV6-3 and TRBJ2-7; D not certain. CDR1 and CDR2 from the germline V gene are MNHEY and SVGEGT. Trimming took off 6 bases at V and 2 bases at J, with 5 bases between the two ends. This CDR3 spans 11 amino acids. The CDR3 is CASSKAYEQYF. The CDR3 nucleotides read TGTGCCAGCAGCAAGGCCTACGAGCAGTACTTC.